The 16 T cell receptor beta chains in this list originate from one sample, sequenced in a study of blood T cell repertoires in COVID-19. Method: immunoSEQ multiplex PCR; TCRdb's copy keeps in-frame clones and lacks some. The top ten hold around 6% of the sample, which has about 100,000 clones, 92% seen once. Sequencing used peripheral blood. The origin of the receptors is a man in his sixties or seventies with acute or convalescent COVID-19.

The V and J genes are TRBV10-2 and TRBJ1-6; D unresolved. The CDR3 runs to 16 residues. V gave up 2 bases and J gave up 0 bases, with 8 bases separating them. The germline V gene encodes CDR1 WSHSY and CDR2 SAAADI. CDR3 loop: CASSELGSSYNSPLHF. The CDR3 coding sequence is TGCGCCAGCAGTGAGCTGGGGAGCTCCTATAATTCACCCCTCCACTTT.

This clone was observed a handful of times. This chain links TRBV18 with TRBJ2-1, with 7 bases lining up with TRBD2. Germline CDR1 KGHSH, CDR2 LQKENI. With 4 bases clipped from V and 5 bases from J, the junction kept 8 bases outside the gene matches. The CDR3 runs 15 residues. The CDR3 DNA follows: TGTGCCAGCTCACGCCTCGGGGGGACGGACAATGAGCAGTTCTTC. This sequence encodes CASSRLGGTDNEQFF.

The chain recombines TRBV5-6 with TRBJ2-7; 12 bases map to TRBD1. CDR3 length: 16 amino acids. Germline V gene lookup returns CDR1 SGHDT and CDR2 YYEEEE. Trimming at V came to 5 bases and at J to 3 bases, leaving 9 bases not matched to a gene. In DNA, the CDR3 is TGTGCCAGCAGGCGTCCCGGGACAGGGGGCGTCTACGAGCAGTACTTC. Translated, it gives CASRRPGTGGVYEQYF.

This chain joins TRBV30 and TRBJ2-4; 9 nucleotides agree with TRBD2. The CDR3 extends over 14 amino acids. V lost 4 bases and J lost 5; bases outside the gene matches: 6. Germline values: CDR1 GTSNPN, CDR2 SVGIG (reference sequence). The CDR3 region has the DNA TGTGCCTGGATGGCTAGCGGGGCTGAAAACATTCAGTACTTC. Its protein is CAWMASGAENIQYF.

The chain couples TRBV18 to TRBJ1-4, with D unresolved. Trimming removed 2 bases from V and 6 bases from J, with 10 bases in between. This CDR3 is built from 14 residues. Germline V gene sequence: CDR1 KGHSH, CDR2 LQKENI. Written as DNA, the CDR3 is TGTGCCAGCTCACCAGCCCGGACTGATGAAAAACTGTTTTTT. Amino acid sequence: CASSPARTDEKLFF.

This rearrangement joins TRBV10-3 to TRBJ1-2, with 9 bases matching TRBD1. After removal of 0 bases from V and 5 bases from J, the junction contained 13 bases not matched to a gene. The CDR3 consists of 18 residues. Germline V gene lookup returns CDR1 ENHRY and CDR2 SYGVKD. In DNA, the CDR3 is TGTGCCATCAGTGAGTCCCCCCGCGCCCCGACAGGGGGATATGGCTACACCTTC. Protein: CAISESPRAPTGGYGYTF.

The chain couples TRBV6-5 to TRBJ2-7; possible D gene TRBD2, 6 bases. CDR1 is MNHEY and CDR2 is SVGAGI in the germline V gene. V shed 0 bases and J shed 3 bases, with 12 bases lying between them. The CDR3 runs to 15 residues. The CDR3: CASSYSIAGSYEQYF. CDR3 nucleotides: TGTGCCAGCAGTTACTCGATCGCGGGGAGCTACGAGCAGTACTTC.

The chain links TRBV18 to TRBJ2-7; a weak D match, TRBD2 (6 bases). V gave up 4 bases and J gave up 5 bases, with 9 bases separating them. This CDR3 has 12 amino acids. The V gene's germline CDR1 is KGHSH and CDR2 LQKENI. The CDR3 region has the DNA TGTGCCAGCTCACAAGGGGAGGACGAGCAGTACTTC. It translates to CASSQGEDEQYF.

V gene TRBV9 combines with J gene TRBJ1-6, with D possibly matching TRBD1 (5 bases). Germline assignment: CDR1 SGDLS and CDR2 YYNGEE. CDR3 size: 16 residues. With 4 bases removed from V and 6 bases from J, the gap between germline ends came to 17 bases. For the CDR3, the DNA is TGTGCCAGCAGCAGAGGAGACAGCGCTATTAATTCACCCCTCCACTTT. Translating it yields CASSRGDSAINSPLHF. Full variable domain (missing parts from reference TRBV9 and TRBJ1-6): DSGVTQTPKHLITATGQRVTLRCSPRSGDLSVYWYQQSLDQGLQFLIQYYNGEERAKGNILERFSAQQFPDLHSELNLSSLELGDSALYFCASSRGDSAINSPLHFGNGTRLTVT.

The DNA for the CDR3 is TGTGCCAGCAGCCTGGGACAGCATAATGAAAAACTGTTTTTT. It yields the protein CASSLGQHNEKLFF. The chain has TRBV5-6 and TRBJ1-4; TRBD1 aligns across 7 bases. Germline V gives CDR1 SGHDT, CDR2 YYEEEE. Trimming removed 4 bases from V and 4 bases from J; junction bases left unmatched: 4. The length of the CDR3 is 14 residues.

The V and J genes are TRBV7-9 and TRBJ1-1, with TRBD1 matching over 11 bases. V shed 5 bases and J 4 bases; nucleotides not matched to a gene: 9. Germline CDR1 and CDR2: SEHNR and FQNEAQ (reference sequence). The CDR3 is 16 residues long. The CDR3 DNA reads TGTGCCAGCAGCCCCGGGACAGGGGGATGGAGCACTGAAGCTTTCTTT. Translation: CASSPGTGGWSTEAFF.

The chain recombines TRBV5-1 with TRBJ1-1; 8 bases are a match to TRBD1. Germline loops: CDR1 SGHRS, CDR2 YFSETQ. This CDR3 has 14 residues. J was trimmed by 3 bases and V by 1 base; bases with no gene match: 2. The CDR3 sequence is CASSLQGADTEAFF. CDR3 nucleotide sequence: TGCGCCAGCAGCTTGCAGGGGGCCGACACTGAAGCTTTCTTT.

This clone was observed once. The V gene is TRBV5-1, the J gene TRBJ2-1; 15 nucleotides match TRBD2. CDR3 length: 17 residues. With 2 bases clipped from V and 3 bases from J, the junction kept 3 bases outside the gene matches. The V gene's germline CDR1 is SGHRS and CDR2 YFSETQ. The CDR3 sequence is CASSLGLAGGGYNEQFF. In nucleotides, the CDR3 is TGCGCCAGCAGCTTAGGACTAGCGGGAGGGGGCTACAATGAGCAGTTCTTC.

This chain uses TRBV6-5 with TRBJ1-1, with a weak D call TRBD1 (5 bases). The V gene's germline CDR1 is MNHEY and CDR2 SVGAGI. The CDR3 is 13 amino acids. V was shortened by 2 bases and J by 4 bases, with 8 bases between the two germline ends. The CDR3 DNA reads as TGTGCCAGCAGTTACAGGGGTACCACTGAAGCTTTCTTT. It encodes CASSYRGTTEAFF.

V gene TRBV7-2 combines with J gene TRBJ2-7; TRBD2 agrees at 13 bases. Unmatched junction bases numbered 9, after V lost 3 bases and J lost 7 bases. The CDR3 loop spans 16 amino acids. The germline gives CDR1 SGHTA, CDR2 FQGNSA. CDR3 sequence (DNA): TGTGCCAGCAGCTTTCGACTAGCGGGAGGCCCTTTAGAGCAGTACTTC. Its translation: CASSFRLAGGPLEQYF.

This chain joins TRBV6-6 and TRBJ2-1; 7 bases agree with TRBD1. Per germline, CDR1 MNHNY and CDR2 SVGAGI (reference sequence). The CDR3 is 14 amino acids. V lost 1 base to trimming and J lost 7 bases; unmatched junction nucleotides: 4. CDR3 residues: CASSYYRQGNEQFF. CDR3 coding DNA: TGTGCCAGCAGTTACTACCGACAGGGAAATGAGCAGTTCTTC.